These 32 T cell receptor beta chains came from one sample sequenced in a study of blood T cell repertoires in COVID-19. Sequencing used immunoSEQ multiplex PCR; TCRdb keeps in-frame clones, though not all of them. The sample includes fewer than 200,000 clones, approximately 88% seen only once; the top ten take about 10%. Sequenced input: peripheral blood. The source is a woman aged 80 or over with active or convalescent COVID-19.

This chain connects TRBV7-2 to TRBJ2-7, with D maybe TRBD1 (9 bases). V was shortened by 1 base and J by 6 bases, with 19 bases between the two germline ends. This CDR3 is 16 amino acids long. Per germline, CDR1 SGHTA and CDR2 FQGNSA. In nucleotides, the CDR3 is TGTGCCAGCAGCTTAGAGTCCGGGACAGGGACTAGCGAGCAGTACTTC. Amino acids: CASSLESGTGTSEQYF.

This clone occurred once. V gene TRBV7-6 combines with J gene TRBJ1-6; 9 nucleotides agree with TRBD1. Looked up from germline, CDR1 is SGHVS and CDR2 is FNYEAQ. The CDR3 runs 18 residues. Germline trimming cut 5 bases from V and 0 bases from J; bases unmatched to any gene: 8. CDR3 amino acids: CASSAAGTGSSYNSPLHF. CDR3 DNA sequence: TGTGCCAGCAGCGCTGCCGGGACAGGGAGCTCCTATAATTCACCCCTCCACTTT.

This chain connects TRBV6-6 to TRBJ1-2; 8 bases match TRBD1. Trimming cost V 4 bases and J 8 bases; bases outside gene matches: 6. The CDR3 sequence is 13 residues long. Germline CDR1 MNHNY, CDR2 SVGAGI (reference sequence). The CDR3 DNA is TGTGCCAGCAGTTTCCGGACAGGGTGGGGCTACACCTTC. Its translation: CASSFRTGWGYTF.

The rearrangement joins TRBV4-1 to TRBJ2-2; D is perhaps TRBD2 (5 bases). The germline V gene encodes CDR1 MGHRA and CDR2 YSYEKL. The CDR3 loop spans 16 amino acids. V gave up 1 base and J gave up 2 bases, with 11 bases separating them. The CDR3 sequence is CASSQVKGSNTGELFF. For the CDR3, the DNA is TGCGCCAGCAGCCAAGTGAAAGGGAGTAACACCGGGGAGCTGTTTTTT.

The chain links TRBV4-3 to TRBJ2-7; 8 bases are a match to TRBD1. The ends lost 1 base at V and 3 bases at J; junction bases unmatched: 5. The CDR3 is made up of 15 amino acids. The germline V gene encodes CDR1 LGHNA and CDR2 YSLEER. The CDR3 protein is CASSQARTGFYEQYF. The DNA of the CDR3 is TGCGCCAGCAGCCAAGCGAGGACAGGGTTCTACGAGCAGTACTTC.

The rearrangement uses TRBV12-3 or TRBV12-4 and TRBJ1-4; TRBD1 is a possible D gene (5 bases). The ends were cut back, 6 bases at V and 7 bases at J, with 9 bases in the middle. The CDR3 loop spans 12 amino acids. The CDR3 loop reads CASSPGGEKLFF. For the CDR3, the DNA is TGTGCCAGCAGCCCGGGGGGTGAAAAACTGTTTTTT.

The V gene is TRBV5-1, the J gene TRBJ1-2; D gene unclear. This CDR3 has 13 amino acids. CDR1 SGHRS and CDR2 YFSETQ come from the germline V gene. V lost 0 bases and J 6 bases, leaving 9 bases between the germline ends. The CDR3 DNA is TGCGCCAGCAGCTTGGCACCGGAGAATGGCTACACCTTC. This encodes CASSLAPENGYTF.

The chain recombines TRBV9 with TRBJ1-4; 10 nucleotides match TRBD1. The CDR3 covers 14 residues. V shed 1 base and J 8 bases; nucleotides not matched to a gene: 2. Germline CDR1 is SGDLS and CDR2 is YYNGEE. Here the CDR3 reads CASSVTGQGEKLFF. Written as DNA, the CDR3 is TGTGCCAGCAGCGTAACGGGACAGGGGGAAAAACTGTTTTTT.

The chain carries TRBV10-1 and TRBJ2-3; 8 bases align to TRBD2. The CDR3 length is 14 residues. V gave up 6 bases and J gave up 4 bases; unmatched junction bases: 6. CDR1 WNHNN and CDR2 SYGVQD come from the germline V gene (reference sequence). This chain's CDR3 is CASSNGGASDTQYF. CDR3 DNA sequence: TGCGCCAGCAGCAACGGGGGGGCCTCAGATACGCAGTATTTT.

V gene TRBV19 combines with J gene TRBJ1-5, with a tentative D call TRBD1 (5 bases). This CDR3 is 15 amino acids long. Trimming pared 0 bases from V and 7 bases from J, leaving 13 bases between. Germline V gene sequence: CDR1 LNHDA, CDR2 SQIVND (reference sequence). For the CDR3, the DNA is TGTGCCAGTAGTATAGATCTATGGGGCGGACAGCCCCAGCATTTT. Residues: CASSIDLWGGQPQHF.

The gene calls are TRBV4-3 and TRBJ2-7; TRBD1 matches at 7 bases. Germline loops: CDR1 LGHNA, CDR2 YSLEER. The CDR3 consists of 15 residues. V shed 4 bases and J 6 bases; nucleotides not matched to a gene: 12. CDR3 in amino acids: CASSPSGQLFGEQYF. The DNA for the CDR3 is TGCGCCAGCAGCCCCTCGGGACAGCTCTTCGGCGAGCAGTACTTC.

The genes are TRBV6-6 and TRBJ2-1; unclear D gene. Per the germline V gene, CDR1 is MNHNY and CDR2 is SVGAGI (reference sequence). The CDR3 consists of 11 residues. The V end lost 11 bases, the J end lost 7 bases, and 12 bases lay between the germline ends. Written as DNA, the CDR3 is TGTGCCGCAGCGCGGTCTAATGAGCAGTTCTTC. Protein sequence: CAAARSNEQFF.

This sequence joins TRBV12-5 and TRBJ1-5, with D hard to call. Trimming pared 4 bases from V and 4 bases from J, leaving 20 bases between. This CDR3 has 17 amino acids. Germline CDR1 is LGHNT and CDR2 is FRNRAP. Here the CDR3 reads CASGSLSGMQTNQPQHF. CDR3 nucleotide sequence: TGTGCTAGTGGTTCTCTGTCGGGAATGCAGACAAATCAGCCCCAGCATTTT.

The V gene is TRBV7-2, the J gene TRBJ2-1, with unresolved D. Germline CDR1 and CDR2: SGHTA and FQGNSA. V gave up 4 bases and J gave up 0 bases, with 7 bases separating them. The CDR3 spans 14 residues. The chain's CDR3 is CASSSGYSYNEQFF. In nucleotides, the CDR3 is TGTGCCAGCAGCTCAGGTTACTCCTACAATGAGCAGTTCTTC.

V and J are TRBV4-3 and TRBJ2-1; 12 bases line up with TRBD2. Germline V CDR1 and CDR2: LGHNA, YSLEER. The CDR3 length is 16 residues. The J segment lost 10 bases and the V segment lost 3 bases, leaving 10 bases of the junction unmatched. The CDR3: CASSQVTSGGSNEQFF. The CDR3 bases are TGCGCCAGCAGCCAGGTGACTAGCGGGGGATCGAACGAGCAGTTCTTC.

This sequence joins TRBV2 and TRBJ2-7; 7 bases align to TRBD2. The CDR3 is 14 residues long. The V gene's germline CDR1 is SNHLY and CDR2 FYNNEI. V shed 5 bases, J shed 3 bases, and the junction held 7 bases outside the gene matches. The CDR3 DNA reads TGTGCCAGCAGTTGGGTGGGGAGGGACTACGAGCAGTACTTC. Translated: CASSWVGRDYEQYF.

This clone was counted between two and nine times. The chain employs TRBV28 and TRBJ1-3; D ambiguous. The CDR3 spans 13 residues. V lost 5 bases, J lost 0 bases, and 5 bases lay in between. Germline values: CDR1 MDHEN, CDR2 SYDVKM. The CDR3 DNA is TGTGCCAGCAGTACACCCTCTGGAAACACCATATATTTT. Translated, it gives CASSTPSGNTIYF. Drawing the rest from reference TRBV28 and TRBJ1-3, the complete variable domain is DVKVTQSSRYLVKRTGEKVFLECVQDMDHENMFWYRQDPGLGLRLIYFSYDVKMKEKGDIPEGYSVSREKKERFSLILESASTNQTSMYLCASSTPSGNTIYFGEGSWLTVV.

The chain uses TRBV27 and TRBJ2-1; 12 nucleotides match TRBD2. This CDR3 is 16 amino acids long. With 0 bases clipped from V and 6 bases from J, the junction kept 3 bases outside the gene matches. From germline, CDR1 is MNHEY and CDR2 SMNVEV (reference sequence). CDR3 protein: CASSLSPSGGANEQFF. The CDR3 DNA is TGTGCCAGCAGTTTATCCCCTAGCGGGGGGGCCAATGAGCAGTTCTTC.

The chain employs TRBV29-1 and TRBJ2-2; D perhaps matches TRBD2 (7 bases). Germline loops: CDR1 SQVTM, CDR2 ANQGSEA. The V end lost 4 bases, the J end lost 4 bases, and 13 bases lay between the germline ends. CDR3 length: 14 amino acids. In DNA form, the CDR3 reads TGCAGCGTTGGGGAGGGGGGCGGCACCGGGGAGCTGTTTTTT. Encoded protein: CSVGEGGGTGELFF.

V and J are TRBV7-3 and TRBJ2-1; 8 bases map to TRBD2. V gave up 5 bases and J gave up 7 bases; unmatched junction bases: 10. The CDR3 contains 15 residues. Germline values: CDR1 SGHTA, CDR2 FQGTGA. In DNA, the CDR3 is TGTGCCAGCAGCGCGGCGGGGGGCCAGGGGAATGAGCAGTTCTTC. Protein sequence: CASSAAGGQGNEQFF.

The chain joins TRBV3-1 (or the pseudogene TRBV3-2) to TRBJ2-5; tentative D call: TRBD1 (5 bases). With 3 bases removed from V and 5 bases from J, the gap between germline ends came to 13 bases. Germline loops: CDR1 LGHDT, CDR2 YNNKEL (reference sequence). The CDR3 consists of 14 residues. The CDR3: CASSHSDSGETQYF. Written as DNA, the CDR3 is TGTGCCAGCAGCCACTCCGACAGTGGGGAGACCCAGTACTTC.

The chain joins TRBV19 to TRBJ1-5, with D unclear. CDR1 and CDR2 from the germline V gene are LNHDA and SQIVND (reference sequence). Trimming removed 5 bases at V and 3 bases at J, with 14 bases between. The CDR3 is 15 residues long. Here the CDR3 DNA reads TGTGCCAGTAGTCTACCGACGGGAGCCAATCAGCCCCAGCATTTT. It specifies CASSLPTGANQPQHF.

The V and J genes are TRBV7-2 and TRBJ1-1; D might be TRBD1 (6 bases). This CDR3 is 14 amino acids long. Germline values: CDR1 SGHTA, CDR2 FQGNSA. Trimming left V 7 bases short and J 6 bases short, with 18 bases between. CDR3 loop: CASIGQRGMAEAFF. CDR3 in DNA: TGTGCCAGCATCGGACAGCGAGGAATGGCTGAAGCTTTCTTT.

The table lists this clone with a count of one. V and J are TRBV11-2 and TRBJ1-1, with a tentative D call TRBD1 (6 bases). V was trimmed by 3 bases and J by 6 bases, leaving 14 bases between them. The germline CDR1 and CDR2 sequences are SGHAT and FQNNGV. The CDR3 is 14 amino acids. The DNA for the CDR3 is TGTGCCAGCAGCTTGGGACACCCCGGTGCTGAAGCTTTCTTT. This translates into CASSLGHPGAEAFF. Variable domain in full (rest from reference TRBV11-2 and TRBJ1-1): EAGVAQSPRYKIIEKRQSVAFWCNPISGHATLYWYQQILGQGPKLLIQFQNNGVVDDSQLPKDRFSAERLKGVDSTLKIQPAKLEDSAVYLCASSLGHPGAEAFFGQGTRLTVV.

This sequence joins TRBV10-3 and TRBJ1-5, with TRBD1 matching over 7 bases. Germline trimming cut 6 bases from V and 4 bases from J; bases unmatched to any gene: 9. This CDR3 is built from 15 residues. CDR1 is ENHRY, CDR2 SYGVKD, per germline. As DNA, the CDR3 is TGTGCCATCAGCGAACAGGGGAATTGGAATCAGCCCCAGCATTTT. Translated: CAISEQGNWNQPQHF.

CDR3 amino acids: CASSLGTGGRYNEQFF. The CDR3 DNA is TGTGCCAGCAGCTTGGGTACGGGGGGACGTTACAATGAGCAGTTCTTC. V is TRBV7-9 and J is TRBJ2-1; TRBD2 matches 7 bases. V dropped 3 bases and J dropped 4; count of bases not matched to a gene: 9. This CDR3 spans 16 amino acids. Germline-derived CDR1 and CDR2 are SEHNR and FQNEAQ (reference sequence).

The chain couples TRBV10-3 to TRBJ1-3; D gene uncertain. Per the germline V gene, CDR1 is ENHRY and CDR2 is SYGVKD. The CDR3 has 15 amino acids. Between the trimmed V and J ends, which lost 3 bases and 2 bases, there was a span of 11 bases. The DNA of the CDR3 is TGTGCCATCAGTGACGGAGGGCTCCCTGGAAACACCATATATTTT. It codes for CAISDGGLPGNTIYF.

J is TRBJ1-2 and V is TRBV19; D uncertain. Germline values: CDR1 LNHDA, CDR2 SQIVND (reference sequence). There are 13 residues in the CDR3. Trimming took off 3 bases at V and 2 bases at J, with 7 bases between the two ends. The CDR3 coding sequence is TGTGCCAGTAGTATCGACGGGAACTATGGCTACACCTTC. Its protein product is CASSIDGNYGYTF.

CDR3 nucleotides: TGTGCCAGCAGCTTTACACAGGGGAGCTATGGCTACACCTTC. Translating gives CASSFTQGSYGYTF. J is TRBJ1-2 and V is TRBV7-9; 7 nucleotides align to TRBD1. Germline V CDR1 and CDR2: SEHNR, FQNEAQ (reference sequence). V shed 3 bases and J 4 bases; nucleotides not matched to a gene: 5. The CDR3 consists of 14 residues. Complete variable domain (other parts from reference TRBV7-9 and TRBJ1-2): DTGVSQNPRHKITKRGQNVTFRCDPISEHNRLYWYRQTLGQGPEFLTYFQNEAQLEKSRLLSDRFSAERPKGSFSTLEIQRTEQGDSAMYLCASSFTQGSYGYTFGSGTRLTVV.

The CDR3 loop reads CASTEEGFSNQPQHF. CDR3 in DNA: TGTGCCAGTACCGAGGAGGGGTTTAGCAATCAGCCCCAGCATTTT. V is TRBV19 and J is TRBJ1-5, with D maybe TRBD1 (5 bases). Trimming shortened V by 7 bases and J by 0 bases, and 13 bases separated the two germline ends. The CDR3 length is 15 residues. Germline V lookup: CDR1 LNHDA, CDR2 SQIVND (reference sequence). Full variable domain (outside the CDR3, taken from reference TRBV19 and TRBJ1-5): DGGITQSPKYLFRKEGQNVTLSCEQNLNHDAMYWYRQDPGQGLRLIYYSQIVNDFQKGDIAEGYSVSREKKESFPLTVTSAQKNPTAFYLCASTEEGFSNQPQHFGDGTRLSIL.

The rearrangement joins TRBV4-3 to TRBJ2-2, with 8 bases that match TRBD2. This CDR3 region has 16 residues. V was clipped by 0 bases and J by 4 bases; unmatched bases: 4. Germline CDR1 and CDR2: LGHNA and YSLEER. CDR3 in DNA: TGCGCCAGCAGCCAAGATGCGGGGGGACCCACCGGGGAGCTGTTTTTT. Translation gives CASSQDAGGPTGELFF.

J is TRBJ1-2 and V is TRBV4-1; tentative D call: TRBD1 (5 bases). The CDR3 has 17 amino acids. With 3 bases removed from V and 4 bases from J, the gap between germline ends came to 21 bases. In germline, CDR1 is MGHRA, CDR2 YSYEKL. The CDR3 here is CASSQETNRPEPYGYTF. The CDR3 nucleotides read TGCGCCAGCAGCCAGGAAACAAACAGGCCAGAGCCCTATGGCTACACCTTC.